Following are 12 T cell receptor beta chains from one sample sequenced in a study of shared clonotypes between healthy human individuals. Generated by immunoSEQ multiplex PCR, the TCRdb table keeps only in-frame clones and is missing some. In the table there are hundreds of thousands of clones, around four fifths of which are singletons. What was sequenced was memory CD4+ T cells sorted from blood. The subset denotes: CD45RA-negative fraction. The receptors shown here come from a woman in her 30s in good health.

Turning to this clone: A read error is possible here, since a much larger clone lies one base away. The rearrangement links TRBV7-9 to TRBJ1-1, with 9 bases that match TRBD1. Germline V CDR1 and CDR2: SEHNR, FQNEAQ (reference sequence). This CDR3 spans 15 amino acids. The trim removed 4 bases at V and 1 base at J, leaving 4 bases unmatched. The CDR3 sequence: CASSYGTGWNTEAFF. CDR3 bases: TGTGCCAGCAGCTATGGGACAGGGTGGAACACTGAAGCTTTCTTT.

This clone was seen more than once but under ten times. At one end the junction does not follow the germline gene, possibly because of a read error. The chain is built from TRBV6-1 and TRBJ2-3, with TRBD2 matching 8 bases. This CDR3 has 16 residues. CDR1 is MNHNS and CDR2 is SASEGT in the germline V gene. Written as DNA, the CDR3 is TGTGCCAGCGGTGACCAAGCGGGAGTCAACACAGATACGCAGTATTTT. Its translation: CASGDQAGVNTDTQYF.

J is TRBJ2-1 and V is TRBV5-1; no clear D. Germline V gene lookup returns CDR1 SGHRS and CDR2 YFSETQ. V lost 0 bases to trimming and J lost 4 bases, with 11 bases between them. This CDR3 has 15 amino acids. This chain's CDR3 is CASSLDLQPYNEQFF. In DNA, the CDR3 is TGCGCCAGCAGCTTGGATCTTCAACCATACAATGAGCAGTTCTTC.

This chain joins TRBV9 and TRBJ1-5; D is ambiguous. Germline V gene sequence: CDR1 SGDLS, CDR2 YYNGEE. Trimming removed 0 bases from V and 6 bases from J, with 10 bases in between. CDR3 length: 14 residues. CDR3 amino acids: CASSVGVGSQPQHF. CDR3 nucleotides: TGTGCCAGCAGCGTAGGGGTGGGGAGTCAGCCCCAGCATTTT.

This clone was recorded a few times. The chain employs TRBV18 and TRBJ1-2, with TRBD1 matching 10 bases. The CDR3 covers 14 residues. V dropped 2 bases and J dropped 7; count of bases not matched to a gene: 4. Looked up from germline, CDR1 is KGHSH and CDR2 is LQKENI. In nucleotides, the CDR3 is TGTGCCAGCTCACCAACCGGGACAGGGGTTGGCTACACCTTC. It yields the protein CASSPTGTGVGYTF.

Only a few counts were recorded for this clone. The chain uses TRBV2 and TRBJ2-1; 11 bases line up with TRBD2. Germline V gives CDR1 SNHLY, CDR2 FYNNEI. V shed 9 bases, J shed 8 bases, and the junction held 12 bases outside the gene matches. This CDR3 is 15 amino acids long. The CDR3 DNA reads TGTGCCAGTCAAAAGACTAGCGGGATTAGCGATGAGCAGTTCTTC. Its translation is CASQKTSGISDEQFF.

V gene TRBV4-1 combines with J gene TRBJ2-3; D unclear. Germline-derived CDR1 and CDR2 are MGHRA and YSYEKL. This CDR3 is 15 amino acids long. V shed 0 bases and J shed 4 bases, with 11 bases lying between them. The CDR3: CASSQDLGRADTQYF. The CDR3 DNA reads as TGCGCCAGCAGCCAAGATCTTGGGCGAGCAGATACGCAGTATTTT.

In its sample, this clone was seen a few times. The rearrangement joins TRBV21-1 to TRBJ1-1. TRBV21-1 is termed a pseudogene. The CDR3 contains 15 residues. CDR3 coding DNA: TGTGCCAGCAGCGGGGAGGGGCAAACCGGAACTGAAGCTTTCTTT. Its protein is CASSGEGQTGTEAFF.

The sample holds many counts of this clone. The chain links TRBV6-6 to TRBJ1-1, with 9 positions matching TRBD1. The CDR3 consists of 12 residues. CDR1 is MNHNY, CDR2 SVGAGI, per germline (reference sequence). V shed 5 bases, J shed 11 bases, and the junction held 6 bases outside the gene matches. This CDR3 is CASSAGQGDAFF. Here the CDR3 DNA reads TGTGCCAGCAGTGCGGGACAGGGTGACGCTTTCTTT.

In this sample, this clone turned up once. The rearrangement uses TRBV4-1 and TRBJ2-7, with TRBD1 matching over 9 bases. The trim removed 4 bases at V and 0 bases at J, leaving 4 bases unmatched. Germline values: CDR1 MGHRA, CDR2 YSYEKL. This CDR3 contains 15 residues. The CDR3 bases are TGCGCCAGCAGCCTAGGGACAGGGACCTCCTACGAGCAGTACTTC. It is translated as CASSLGTGTSYEQYF.

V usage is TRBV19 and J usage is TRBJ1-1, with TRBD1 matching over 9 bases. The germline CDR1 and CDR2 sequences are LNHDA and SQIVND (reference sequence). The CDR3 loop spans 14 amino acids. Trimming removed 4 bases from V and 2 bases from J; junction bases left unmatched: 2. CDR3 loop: CASSSTGGNTEAFF. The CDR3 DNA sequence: TGTGCCAGTAGTAGTACAGGGGGCAACACTGAAGCTTTCTTT. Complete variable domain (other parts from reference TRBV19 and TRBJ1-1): DGGITQSPKYLFRKEGQNVTLSCEQNLNHDAMYWYRQDPGQGLRLIYYSQIVNDFQKGDIAEGYSVSREKKESFPLTVTSAQKNPTAFYLCASSSTGGNTEAFFGQGTRLTVV.

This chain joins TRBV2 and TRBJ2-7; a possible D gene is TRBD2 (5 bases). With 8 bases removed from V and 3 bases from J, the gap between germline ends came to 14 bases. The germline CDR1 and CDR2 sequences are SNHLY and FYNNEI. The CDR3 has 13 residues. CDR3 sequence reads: CASGPQRVYEQYF. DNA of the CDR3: TGTGCCAGCGGGCCCCAGAGGGTCTACGAGCAGTACTTC. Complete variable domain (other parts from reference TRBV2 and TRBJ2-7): EPEVTQTPSHQVTQMGQEVILRCVPISNHLYFYWYRQILGQKVEFLVSFYNNEISEKSEIFDDQFSVERPDGSNFTLKIRSTKLEDSAMYFCASGPQRVYEQYFGPGTRLTVT.